Described below is a single T cell receptor (beta chain) sequence and its context. Its cognate antigen is unknown. Combined were second doses at about 4 or about 12 weeks. This record comes from a study of T cell responses to AZD1222 COVID-19 vaccine. The study's findings and limits: Repertoire sampling happened only post peak T cell response. Clonal diversity may have been underestimated in mostly white British donors. Baseline antibody screening turned up just six or seven seropositive AZD1222 recipients.

Sequencing used immunoSEQ multiplex PCR; TCRdb keeps in-frame clones, though not all of them. The sample holds about 110,000 clones, roughly 87% seen once. Germline CDR1 reads SEHNR; CDR2 reads FQNEAQ (reference sequence). This CDR3 comprises 15 residues. V was pared by 7 bases and J by 2 bases, with 17 bases between. This TCR was recovered from an adult who received the AZD1222 COVID-19 vaccine. The chain joins TRBV7-9 to TRBJ1-2; tentatively, D is TRBD1 (5 bases). The material was peripheral blood, obtained 28 days after the second AZD1222 dose. The CDR3 DNA reads TGTGCCAGCAACCCAGCCGGGGACGGAAACTATGGCTACACCTTC. It encodes CASNPAGDGNYGYTF. Together with reference TRBV7-9 and TRBJ1-2, the CDR3 gives the full variable domain: DTGVSQNPRHKITKRGQNVTFRCDPISEHNRLYWYRQTLGQGPEFLTYFQNEAQLEKSRLLSDRFSAERPKGSFSTLEIQRTEQGDSAMYLCASNPAGDGNYGYTFGSGTRLTVV.